This is a list of T cell receptor beta chains from one sample in a study of technical replicates of blood from several donors. TCRdb's table, derived via immunoSEQ multiplex PCR, lists solely in-frame clones and lacks some. The sample has some 47,000 clones, around 90% seen once. Sequenced sample: PBMCs. The receptors come from a human donor in good health. Some clones in this sample may be carry-over from other donors' samples. Each CDR3 is given with its conserved first and last residue. The order of the fields is D gene, V gene, CDR3 protein. A D gene is named only where the DNA matches it firmly.

>NA|TRBV11-1
CASSLQGGANEKLFF
>NA|TRBV27
CASSLEAGYEQYF
>NA|TRBV19
CASSITTGSSGNTIYF
>NA|TRBV21-1
CASSGTGTSVIDTQYF
>TRBD1|TRBV5-6
CASSLLYRGGNTIYF
>TRBD1|TRBV4-1
CASSEQGASSYEQYF
>TRBD1|TRBV4-1
CASSLTGGGTEAFF
>TRBD2|TRBV7-9
CASSLGGWRGSSYEQYF
>NA|TRBV9
CASSVGRLDGSSYNEQFF
>NA|TRBV6-5
CASSYSRGAGTEAFF
>TRBD1|TRBV19
CASSIRSTGGAYEQYF
>TRBD2|TRBV10-3
CAISRNQGTSGETQYF
>TRBD2|TRBV30
CAWRALAGGYNEQFF
>NA|TRBV7-9
CASSFDSNTGELFF
>NA|TRBV6-5
CASSSYYGTDTQYF
>NA|TRBV4-2
CASSQARDFSEQFF
>NA|TRBV2
CASRRTDKAFF
>TRBD1|TRBV6-5
CASSYVGQGTGELFF
>TRBD2|TRBV10-3
CAISTREGEQYF
>NA|TRBV27
CASRKQGTSTDTQYF
>TRBD1|TRBV7-9
CASSGQGPGELFF
>NA|TRBV6-6
CASTLPPGDYTF
>NA|TRBV7-2
CASSLGANSDTQYF
>NA|TRBV6-4
CASSGHGDTGELFF
>NA|TRBV7-2
CASSLTGGVDNEQFF
>TRBD1|TRBV5-1
CASSLYFPTGGTETQYF
>NA|TRBV19
CASSIFAGLGVDQPQHF
>TRBD2|TRBV5-1
CASSSSGGYNEQFF
>NA|TRBV5-1
CASSLAGVPENIQYF
>TRBD1|TRBV7-6
CASSWGGQGILYEQYF
>NA|TRBV15
CATSRDPTAEAFF
>TRBD2|TRBV12-5
CASGLPGLADSSSYNEQFF
>NA|TRBV7-2
CASSFQGSNTEAFF
>TRBD1|TRBV5-1
CASSSGQEAYEQYF
>NA|TRBV29-1
CSVAESSYEQYF
>NA|TRBV30
CAWGRGRYGYTF
>NA|TRBV11-2
CASSFVSPSYNEQFF
>NA|TRBV19
CASSTPGGLALRTGELFF
>NA|TRBV10-3
CAISDLGASRNEKLFF
>TRBD1|TRBV27
CASSIRDRGYGYTF
>TRBD2|TRBV4-1
CASSKLAGGLNEQFF
>NA|TRBV4-2
CASSQGGGQPQHF
>TRBD1|TRBV5-6
CASSTGDPNTEAFF
>TRBD1|TRBV6-5
CASSPNGQVHQPQHF
>NA|TRBV9
CASSVEGASTDTQYF
>TRBD1|TRBV6-6
CASSVTGTGSGNTIYF
>NA|TRBV6-4
CASSDSEGGSEAFF
>TRBD1|TRBV6-5
CASSYSKTGANYGYTF
>NA|TRBV5-1
CASSLAGQGYYGYTF
>NA|TRBV29-1
CSVRAGNTGELFF
>NA|TRBV4-3
CASSQIGGTGANVLTF